This T cell receptor beta chain was found in a study of blood T cell repertoires in COVID-19. Study in general: COVID-19 samples collected from the United States, Italy and Spain covered acute and convalescent phases.

In the authors' methods: It was from reference gene primer amplification that nucleated cell counts were estimated. Data came from immunoSEQ multiplex PCR; TCRdb stores just in-frame clones and leaves some out. V, J and clone size were drawn from that table, and D and trimming were deduced from the DNA. The sample holds roughly 220,000 clones; 84% are singletons and the top ten take 1.4%. Trimming left V 0 bases short and J 11 bases short, with 13 bases between. Germline CDR1 MNHEY, CDR2 SVGEGT. The CDR3 totals 13 residues. The sequence was collected from a middle-aged woman who had recovered from COVID-19. Specimen: peripheral blood. The chain uses TRBV6-2 or TRBV6-3 and TRBJ1-1; D is uncertain. The CDR3 coding sequence is TGTGCCAGCAGTTACTCGGTGGTAGTCTTGGCTTTCTTT. Translating gives CASSYSVVVLAFF.